Detailed here is one TCR beta chain. Its specificity is unknown. The PCR employed 60 Vbeta primers together with 13 Jbeta primers. Data came from immunoSEQ multiplex PCR; TCRdb stores just in-frame clones and leaves some out. Of about 300,000 clones in the sample, 86% were seen once. In germline, CDR1 is MNHEY, CDR2 SMNVEV (reference sequence). CDR3 length: 13 residues. Trimming shortened V by 0 bases and J by 7 bases, and 7 bases separated the two germline ends. The data originate from a study of cytomegalovirus exposure and HLA in healthy donors. Study-wide results and caveats: Within a later analysis, the majority of CMV-associated TCR beta chains appeared HLA-restricted. Presence/absence analyses rested on an assumption that sequencing depth was roughly uniform across donors.

This sequence originates from a man aged 40-49 years in good health and CMV-seropositive. The chain couples TRBV27 to TRBJ2-1; tentatively, D is TRBD2 (5 bases). Sequencing used PBMCs. CDR3 nucleotide sequence: TGTGCCAGCAGTTTATCACGGGGAAATGAGCAGTTCTTC. Translated, it gives CASSLSRGNEQFF.